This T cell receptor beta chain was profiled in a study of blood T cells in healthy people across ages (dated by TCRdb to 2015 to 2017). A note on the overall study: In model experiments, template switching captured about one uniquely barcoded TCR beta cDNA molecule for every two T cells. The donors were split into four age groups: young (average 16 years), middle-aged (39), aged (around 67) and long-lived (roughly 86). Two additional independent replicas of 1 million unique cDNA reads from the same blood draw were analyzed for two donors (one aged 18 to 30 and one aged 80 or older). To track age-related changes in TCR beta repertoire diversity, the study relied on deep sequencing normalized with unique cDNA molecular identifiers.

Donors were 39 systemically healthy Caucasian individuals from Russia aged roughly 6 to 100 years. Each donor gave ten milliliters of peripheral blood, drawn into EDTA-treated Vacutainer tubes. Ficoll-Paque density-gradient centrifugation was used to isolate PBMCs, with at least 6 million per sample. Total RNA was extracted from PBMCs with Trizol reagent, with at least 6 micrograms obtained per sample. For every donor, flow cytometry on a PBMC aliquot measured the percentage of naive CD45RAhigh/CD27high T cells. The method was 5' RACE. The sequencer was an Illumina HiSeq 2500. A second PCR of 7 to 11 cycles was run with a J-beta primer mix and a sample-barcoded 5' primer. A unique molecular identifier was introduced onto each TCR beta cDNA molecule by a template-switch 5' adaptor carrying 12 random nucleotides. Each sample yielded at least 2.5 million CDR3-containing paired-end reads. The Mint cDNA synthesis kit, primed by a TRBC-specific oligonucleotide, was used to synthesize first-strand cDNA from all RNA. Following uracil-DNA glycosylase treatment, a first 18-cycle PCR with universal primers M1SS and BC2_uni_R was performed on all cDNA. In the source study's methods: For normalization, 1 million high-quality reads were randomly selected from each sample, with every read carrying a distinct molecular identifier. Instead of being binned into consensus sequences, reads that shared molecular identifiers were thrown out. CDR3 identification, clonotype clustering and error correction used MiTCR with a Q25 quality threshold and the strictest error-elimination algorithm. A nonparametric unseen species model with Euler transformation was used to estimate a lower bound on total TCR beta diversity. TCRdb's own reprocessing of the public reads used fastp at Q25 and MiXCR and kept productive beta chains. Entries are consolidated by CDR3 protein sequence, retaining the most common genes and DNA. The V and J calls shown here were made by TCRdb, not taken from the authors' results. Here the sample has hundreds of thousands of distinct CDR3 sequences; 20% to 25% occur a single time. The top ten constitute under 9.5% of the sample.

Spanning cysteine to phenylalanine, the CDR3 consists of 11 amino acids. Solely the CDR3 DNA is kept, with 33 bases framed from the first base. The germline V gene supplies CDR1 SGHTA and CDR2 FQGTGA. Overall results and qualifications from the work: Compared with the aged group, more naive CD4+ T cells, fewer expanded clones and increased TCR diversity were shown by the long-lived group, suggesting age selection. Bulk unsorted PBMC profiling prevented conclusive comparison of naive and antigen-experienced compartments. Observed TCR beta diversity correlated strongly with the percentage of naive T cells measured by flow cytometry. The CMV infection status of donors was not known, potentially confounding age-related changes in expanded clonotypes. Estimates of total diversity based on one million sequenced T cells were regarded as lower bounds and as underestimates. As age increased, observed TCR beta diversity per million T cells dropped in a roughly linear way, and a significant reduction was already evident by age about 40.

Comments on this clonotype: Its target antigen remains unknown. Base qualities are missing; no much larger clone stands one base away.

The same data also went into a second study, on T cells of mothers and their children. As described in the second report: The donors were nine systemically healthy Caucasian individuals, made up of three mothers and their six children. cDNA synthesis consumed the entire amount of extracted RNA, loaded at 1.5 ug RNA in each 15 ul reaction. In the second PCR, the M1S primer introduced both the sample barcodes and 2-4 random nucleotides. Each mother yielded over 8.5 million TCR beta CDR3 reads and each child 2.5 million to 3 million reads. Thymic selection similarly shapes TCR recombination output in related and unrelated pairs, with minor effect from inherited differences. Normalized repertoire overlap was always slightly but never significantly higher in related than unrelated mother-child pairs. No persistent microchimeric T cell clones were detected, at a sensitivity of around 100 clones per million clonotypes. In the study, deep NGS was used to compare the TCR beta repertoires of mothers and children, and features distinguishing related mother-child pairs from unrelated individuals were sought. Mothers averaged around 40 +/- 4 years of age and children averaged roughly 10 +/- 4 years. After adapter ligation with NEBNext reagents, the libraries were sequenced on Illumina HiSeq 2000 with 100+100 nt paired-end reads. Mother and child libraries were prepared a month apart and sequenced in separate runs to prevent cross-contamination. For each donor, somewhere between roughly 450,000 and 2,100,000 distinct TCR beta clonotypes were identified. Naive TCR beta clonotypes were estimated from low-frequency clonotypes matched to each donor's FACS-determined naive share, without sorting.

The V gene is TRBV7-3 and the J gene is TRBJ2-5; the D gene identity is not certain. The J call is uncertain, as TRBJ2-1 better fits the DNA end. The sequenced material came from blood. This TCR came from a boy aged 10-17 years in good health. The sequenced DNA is TGTGCCAGCAGTTCCAACGGTGAGCAGTTCTTC. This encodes CASSSNGEQFF.